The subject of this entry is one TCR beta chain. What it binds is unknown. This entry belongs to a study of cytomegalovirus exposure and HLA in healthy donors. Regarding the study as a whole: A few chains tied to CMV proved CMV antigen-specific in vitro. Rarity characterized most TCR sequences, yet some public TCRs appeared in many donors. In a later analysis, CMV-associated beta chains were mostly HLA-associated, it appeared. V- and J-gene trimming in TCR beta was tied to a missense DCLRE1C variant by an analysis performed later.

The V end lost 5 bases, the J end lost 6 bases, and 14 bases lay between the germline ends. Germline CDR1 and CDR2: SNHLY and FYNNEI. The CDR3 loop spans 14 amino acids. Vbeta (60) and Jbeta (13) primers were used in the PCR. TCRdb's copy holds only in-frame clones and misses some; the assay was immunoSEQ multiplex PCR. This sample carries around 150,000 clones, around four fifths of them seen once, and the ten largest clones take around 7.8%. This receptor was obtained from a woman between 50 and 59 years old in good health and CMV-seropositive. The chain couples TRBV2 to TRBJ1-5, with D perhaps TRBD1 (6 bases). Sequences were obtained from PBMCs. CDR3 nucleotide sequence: TGTGCCAGCAGTCCAACAGGGAGCGGTCAGCCCCAGCATTTT. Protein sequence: CASSPTGSGQPQHF. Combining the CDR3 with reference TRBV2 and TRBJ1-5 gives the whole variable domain EPEVTQTPSHQVTQMGQEVILRCVPISNHLYFYWYRQILGQKVEFLVSFYNNEISEKSEIFDDQFSVERPDGSNFTLKIRSTKLEDSAMYFCASSPTGSGQPQHFGDGTRLSIL.